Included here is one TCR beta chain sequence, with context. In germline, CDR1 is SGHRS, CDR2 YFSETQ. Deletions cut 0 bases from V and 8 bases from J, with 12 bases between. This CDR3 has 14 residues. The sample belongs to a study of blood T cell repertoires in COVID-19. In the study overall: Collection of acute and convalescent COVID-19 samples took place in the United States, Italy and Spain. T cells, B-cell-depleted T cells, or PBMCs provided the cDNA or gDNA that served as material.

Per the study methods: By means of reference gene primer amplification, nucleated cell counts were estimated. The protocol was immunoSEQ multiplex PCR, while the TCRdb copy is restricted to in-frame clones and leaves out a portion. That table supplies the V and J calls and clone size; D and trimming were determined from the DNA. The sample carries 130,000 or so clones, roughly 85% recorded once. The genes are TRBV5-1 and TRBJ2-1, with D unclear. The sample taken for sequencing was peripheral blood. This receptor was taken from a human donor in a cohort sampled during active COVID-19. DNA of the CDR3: TGCGCCAGCAGCTTGGCCCTTCTAGTGGATGAGCAGTTCTTC. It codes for CASSLALLVDEQFF.